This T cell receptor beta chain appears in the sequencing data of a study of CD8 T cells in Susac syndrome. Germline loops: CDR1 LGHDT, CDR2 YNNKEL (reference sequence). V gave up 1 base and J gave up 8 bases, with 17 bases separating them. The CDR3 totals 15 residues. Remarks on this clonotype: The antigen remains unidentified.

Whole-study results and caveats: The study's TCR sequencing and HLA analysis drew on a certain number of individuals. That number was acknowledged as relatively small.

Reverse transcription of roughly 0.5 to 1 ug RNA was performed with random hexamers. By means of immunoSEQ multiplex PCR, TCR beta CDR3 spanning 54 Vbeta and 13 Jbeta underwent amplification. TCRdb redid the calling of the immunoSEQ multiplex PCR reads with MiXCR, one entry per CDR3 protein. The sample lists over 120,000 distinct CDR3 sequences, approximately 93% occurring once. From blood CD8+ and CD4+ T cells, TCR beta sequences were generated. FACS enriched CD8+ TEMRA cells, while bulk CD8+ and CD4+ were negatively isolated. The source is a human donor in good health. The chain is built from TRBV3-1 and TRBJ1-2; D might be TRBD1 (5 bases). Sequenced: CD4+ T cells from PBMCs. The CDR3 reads CASSQGAGLVEGYTF. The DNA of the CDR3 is TGTGCCAGCAGCCAAGGGGCAGGGTTGGTGGAAGGCTACACCTTC. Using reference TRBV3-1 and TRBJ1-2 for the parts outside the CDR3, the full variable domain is DTAVSQTPKYLVTQMGNDKSIKCEQNLGHDTMYWYKQDSKKFLKIMFSYNNKELIINETVPNRFSPKSPDKAHLNLHINSLELGDSAVYFCASSQGAGLVEGYTFGSGTRLTVV.